The sequence of this T cell receptor beta chain was determined in a study of a mutant IDH1 vaccine in newly diagnosed glioma. Across the whole study: Treated patients had a mean age of about 40 years and a roughly 60% male, around 40% female split. Prior therapy was radiotherapy, temozolomide, or both; most received both. Whole-study results and caveats: Pseudoprogression seemed unrelated to changes in top peripheral T cell clonotypes.

V lost 1 base to trimming and J lost 6 bases, with 13 bases between them. Looked up from germline, CDR1 is MNHNS and CDR2 is SASEGT. The CDR3 loop spans 15 amino acids. The time point denotes: week 5, during vaccination. Vaccine doses each comprised 300 ug of mutant IDH1 20-mer peptide, with topical imiquimod. Only in-frame clones appear in the TCRdb table, and some are missing; sequencing was by immunoSEQ multiplex PCR. The sample yields 50,000 to 65,000 clones, about 81% seen once. Notes on this clone: Antigen: not known.

This specimen consisted of PBMCs, obtained from a glioma patient whose treatment included an IDH1 peptide vaccine. This sequence was found in a man in his thirties or forties with glioma. This chain links TRBV6-1 with TRBJ1-5; TRBD1 is a possible D gene (5 bases). CDR3 nucleotide sequence: TGTGCCAGCAGTGAAGAGTGGCAGGGCCGTCAGCCCCAGCATTTT. Translated, it gives CASSEEWQGRQPQHF.